The rows below give T cell receptor beta chains drawn from one sample of a study of CD8+CD57+ T cells in acquired aplastic anemia. TCRdb ran MiXCR on the reads and lists one entry per CDR3 protein. The sample records about 190,000 distinct CDR3 sequences, about half being singletons. Sequencing used sorted CD4+, CD8+, or CD8+CD57+ T cells (not recorded which) from PBMCs. All receptors come from a human donor in good health, serving as a control. Each CDR3 is given with its conserved first and last residue. A D gene is named only where the DNA matches it firmly. The size entry is marked missing in some rows and otherwise reads once, few, many or a size class.

>TRBV7-3|TRBJ1-1|TRBD1|many
TGTGCCAGCAGCTTAGACAGGGAGGTGGCTTTCTTT
CASSLDREVAFF
>TRBV10-3|TRBJ2-1|TRBD1|NA
TGTGCCATCACTCCTGCGGACAGGGTAGTCGGGAGTGAGCAGTTCTTC
CAITPADRVVGSEQFF
>TRBV5-1|TRBJ2-5|NA|many
TGCGCCAGCAGCTGGGGGGACTCAGACCAAGAGACCCAGTACTTC
CASSWGDSDQETQYF
>TRBV24-1|TRBJ2-2|TRBD1|NA
TGTGCCACCAGTGAACGGGACAGGGGGAGGACCGGGGAGCTGTTTTTT
CATSERDRGRTGELFF
>TRBV7-9|TRBJ1-2|NA|NA
TGTGCCAGCAGTACTAAAACGCAGGGGCCTAACTATGGCTACGCCTTC
CASSTKTQGPNYGYAF
>TRBV30|TRBJ2-3|TRBD2|NA
TGTGCCTGCGCCCGCGGGGGGGAAGGGACCCAGTATTTT
CACARGGEGTQYF
>TRBV20-1|TRBJ2-1|NA|NA
TGCAGTGCCTCGTACCGGAAAAGCTCCTACAATGAGCAGTTCTTC
CSASYRKSSYNEQFF
>TRBV19|TRBJ1-2|NA|NA
TGTGCCAGTAGTTTTCCGTTTACGGGCCCATCATTC
CASSFPFTGPSF
>TRBV24-1|TRBJ2-5|TRBD1|NA
TGTGCCACCAGTGATATTCGACAGGGTAAACAAGAGACCCAGTACTTC
CATSDIRQGKQETQYF
>TRBV7-6|TRBJ2-3|NA|many
TGTGCCAGCAGCTTAGGGGCCACAGATACGCAGTATTTT
CASSLGATDTQYF
>TRBV27|TRBJ2-5|TRBD2|few
TGTGCCAGCAGTTTATCCTCTAGCGGAGGACATAGGACCCAGTACTTC
CASSLSSSGGHRTQYF
>TRBV19|TRBJ1-2|TRBD1|once
TGTGCCTGGAGAATTTGGACAGGGGGTTTAGACTATGGCTACACCTTC
CAWRIWTGGLDYGYTF
>TRBV7-2|TRBJ1-1|NA|NA
TGTGCCAGCAGCCCTCACCCGGGTCCTGAAGCTTTCTTT
CASSPHPGPEAFF
>TRBV29-1|TRBJ2-7|TRBD1|once
TGCAGCTCACCATACCCGGTGCGGGACAGGGCCCTTACGAACTACGAGCAGTACTTC
CSSPYPVRDRALTNYEQYF
>TRBV7-2|TRBJ1-5|TRBD1|NA
TGTGCCAGCAGCTTAGTGACAGGGGAGAATCAGCCCCAGCATTTT
CASSLVTGENQPQHF
>TRBV19|TRBJ2-7|TRBD1|many
TGTGCCAGTAGTTGGGACAGGGAGTACGAGCAGTACTTC
CASSWDREYEQYF
>TRBV10-3|TRBJ2-1|NA|NA
TGTGCCATCACCAGGGACGTCGCAAATGAGCAGTTCTTC
CAITRDVANEQFF
>TRBV2|TRBJ1-2|TRBD1|once
TGTGCCAGCAGATCTCCGGGACAGGGTTTTGGCTACACCTTC
CASRSPGQGFGYTF
>TRBV6-5|TRBJ1-5|NA|few
TGTGCCAGCAGTTACTCCTCGGGGGGCAATCAGCCCCAGCATTTT
CASSYSSGGNQPQHF
>TRBV24-1|TRBJ2-7|TRBD1|few
TGTGCCACCAGTGATTCGGGACAGGCAATCGATGAGGAGCAGTACTTC
CATSDSGQAIDEEQYF
>TRBV7-9|TRBJ1-2|TRBD1|many
TGTGCCAGCAGCTTATCACAGGGGACTGGCTACACCTTC
CASSLSQGTGYTF
>TRBV7-3|TRBJ1-1|NA|NA
TGTGCCAGCAGCTTAATTCGGACTAGGAACACTGAAGCTTTCTTT
CASSLIRTRNTEAFF
>TRBV15|TRBJ2-5|NA|NA
TGTGCCACTTCATTAAAAACGGGGACCCAGTACTTC
CATSLKTGTQYF
>TRBV7-8|TRBJ2-7|TRBD1|NA
TGTGCCAGCAACAAAGAGACAGGGGTTGGTTTCGAGCAGTACTTC
CASNKETGVGFEQYF
>TRBV7-8|TRBJ2-7|NA|NA
TGTGCCAGCAGGGACCGCGAGAGGTCCTACGAGCAGTACTTC
CASRDRERSYEQYF
>TRBV20-1|TRBJ1-2|NA|many
TGCAGTCTCAGGGAGTACGTCTATGGCTACACCTTC
CSLREYVYGYTF
>TRBV20-1|TRBJ2-1|TRBD1|NA
TGCAGTGCTAGGAAGGACAGGAGCTCCTACAATGAGCAGTTCTTC
CSARKDRSSYNEQFF
>TRBV20-1|TRBJ2-7|NA|NA
TGCAGTGCTAGAGGGGACACGACCTTATCCGAGCAGTACTTC
CSARGDTTLSEQYF